These 16 T cell receptor beta chains originate from one sample sequenced in a study of monozygotic twins with inflammatory bowel disease. TCRdb reprocessed the 5' RACE reads and keeps a single row for each CDR3 protein, giving no DNA. The sample is made up of around 450,000 distinct CDR3 sequences, and the top ten hold about 2.3% of it. Input material: blood. Receptors originate from a human donor with ulcerative colitis or Crohn's disease, or a healthy co-twin of an affected twin (not recorded which).

This chain joins TRBV12-3 or TRBV12-4 and TRBJ2-1; TCRdb gives TRBD1 as the D gene, but with no DNA this cannot be confirmed. The CDR3 is 12 residues long. CDR3 sequence reads: CASSLLSNEQFF.

The CDR3 loop is CASSGQGLTYEQYF. The V call is TRBV6-1, the J call TRBJ2-7; TCRdb names TRBD1, which stays unverified in the absence of DNA. CDR1 MNHNS and CDR2 SASEGT come from the germline V gene. CDR3 size: 14 residues.

The V gene is TRBV10-3, the J gene TRBJ2-7; TCRdb indicates TRBD2, and absent DNA this call remains unverified. The V gene's germline CDR1 is ENHRY and CDR2 SYGVKD. The CDR3 totals 14 residues. The CDR3: CAITSSGLSYEQYF.

The rearrangement uses TRBV7-2 and TRBJ2-3. Germline CDR1 reads SGHTA; CDR2 reads FQGNSA. The CDR3 is made up of 16 amino acids. CDR3 sequence: CASSLEGSYGADTQYF.

The chain combines TRBV15 with TRBJ2-3; TCRdb's D call, TRBD2, is unchecked because there is no DNA. The CDR3 covers 15 residues. In germline, CDR1 is LNHNV, CDR2 YYDKDF (reference sequence). CDR3 in amino acids: CATSRLAESTDTQYF. The variable domain in full, with the rest retrieved from reference TRBV15 and TRBJ2-3, is DAMVIQNPRYQVTQFGKPVTLSCSQTLNHNVMYWYQQKSSQAPKLLFHYYDKDFNNEADTPDNFQSRRPNTSFCFLDIRSPGLGDTAMYLCATSRLAESTDTQYFGPGTRLTVL.

The rearrangement links TRBV7-2 to TRBJ2-1; TCRdb's D call, TRBD2, is unchecked because there is no DNA. This CDR3 is built from 13 residues. CDR1 and CDR2 (germline): SGHTA, FQGNSA. CDR3 residues: CASSPPSRNEQFF.

This chain links TRBV29-1 with TRBJ1-5; TCRdb indicates TRBD1, and absent DNA this call remains unverified. The CDR3 spans 14 residues. Germline lookup yields CDR1 SQVTM and CDR2 ANQGSEA. The CDR3 region is CSVATEYSNQPQHF.

This chain connects TRBV5-1 to TRBJ2-1. This CDR3 has 15 amino acids. CDR1 and CDR2 (germline): SGHRS, YFSETQ. CDR3 sequence: CASSLARVTYNEQFF.

J is TRBJ1-1 and V is TRBV12-3 or TRBV12-4. The CDR3 loop spans 15 amino acids. This chain's CDR3 is CASSLTPTTRTEAFF.

This sequence joins TRBV6-5 and TRBJ2-5; lacking DNA, the TRBD1 call made by TCRdb goes unchecked. From germline, CDR1 is MNHEY and CDR2 SVGAGI. The CDR3 runs to 15 residues. The CDR3 spells CASSYSRPPGATQYF.

This chain's CDR3 is CASSTSGQSSGNTIYF. V and J are TRBV5-1 and TRBJ1-3; there is no DNA to check the TCRdb D call of TRBD1. Per the germline V gene, CDR1 is SGHRS and CDR2 is YFSETQ. The CDR3 is 16 amino acids.

This chain joins TRBV5-1 and TRBJ1-1. Germline loops: CDR1 SGHRS, CDR2 YFSETQ. The CDR3 is 13 amino acids. CDR3: CASRGIMNTEAFF. The whole variable domain, remainder taken from reference TRBV5-1 and TRBJ1-1, is KAGVTQTPRYLIKTRGQQVTLSCSPISGHRSVSWYQQTPGQGLQFLFEYFSETQRNKGNFPGRFSGRQFSNSRSEMNVSTLELGDSALYLCASRGIMNTEAFFGQGTRLTVV.

The chain combines TRBV7-2 with TRBJ2-4; TCRdb lists TRBD1, though no DNA is available to test this call. This CDR3 region has 16 residues. The germline CDR1 and CDR2 sequences are SGHTA and FQGNSA. Here the CDR3 reads CASSLEGNRIKNIQYF.

The chain couples TRBV11-2 to TRBJ2-5; TCRdb reports TRBD1, a call that lacks DNA to check it against. The CDR3 consists of 20 residues. Germline CDR1 reads SGHAT; CDR2 reads FQNNGV. The CDR3 loop is CASSLFYGTGLSALGETQYF.

The CDR3 sequence is CASSQSPGLMNTEAFF. This chain uses TRBV4-1 with TRBJ1-1. Germline V lookup: CDR1 MGHRA, CDR2 YSYEKL. The CDR3 length is 16 residues.

CDR3 amino acids: CASSFAESSYNEQFF. The J gene is TRBJ2-1, the V gene TRBV12-3 or TRBV12-4. This CDR3 is built from 15 residues.